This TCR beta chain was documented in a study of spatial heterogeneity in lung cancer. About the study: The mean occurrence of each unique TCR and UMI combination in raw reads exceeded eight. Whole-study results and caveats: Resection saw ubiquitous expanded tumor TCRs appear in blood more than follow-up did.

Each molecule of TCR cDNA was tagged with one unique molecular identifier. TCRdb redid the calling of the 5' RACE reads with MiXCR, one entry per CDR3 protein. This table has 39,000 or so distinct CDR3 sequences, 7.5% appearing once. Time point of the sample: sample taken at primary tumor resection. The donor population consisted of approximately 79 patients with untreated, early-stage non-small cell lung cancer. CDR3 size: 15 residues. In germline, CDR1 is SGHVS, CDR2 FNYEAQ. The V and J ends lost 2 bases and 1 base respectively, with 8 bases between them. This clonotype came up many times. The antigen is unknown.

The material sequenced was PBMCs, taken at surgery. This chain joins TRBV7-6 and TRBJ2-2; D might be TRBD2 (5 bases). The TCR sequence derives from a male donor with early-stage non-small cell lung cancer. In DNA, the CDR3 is TGTGCCAGCAGCTTATACGGGATGAACACCGGGGAGCTGTTTTTT. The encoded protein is CASSLYGMNTGELFF.